These 3 T cell receptor beta chains were sequenced from one sample in a study of blood T cell repertoires in COVID-19. Sequencing was performed with immunoSEQ multiplex PCR; in TCRdb, only in-frame clones are kept and a portion is missing. The sample records about 160,000 clones, more than 85% being singletons. The sample was peripheral blood. Receptors were obtained from an older woman with COVID-19, enrolled during active disease.

A single count supports this clone. CDR3 region: CASSLGRQGTQYF. CDR3 nucleotide sequence: TGTGCCAGCAGCTTGGGCCGTCAGGGGACCCAGTACTTC. V is TRBV5-6 and J is TRBJ2-5, with D possibly matching TRBD1 (5 bases). Germline lookup yields CDR1 SGHDT and CDR2 YYEEEE. This CDR3 has 13 residues. V lost 0 bases and J 7 bases, leaving 10 bases between the germline ends.

V is TRBV19 and J is TRBJ2-1, with D tentatively TRBD1 (8 bases). Germline V lookup: CDR1 LNHDA, CDR2 SQIVND (reference sequence). Trimming pared 8 bases from V and 7 bases from J, leaving 18 bases between. The CDR3 spans 14 residues. The CDR3, as DNA: TGTGCCAGTGTACAGGGGGGGAGTAGAAATGAGCAGTTCTTC. This encodes CASVQGGSRNEQFF.

The chain is built from TRBV5-8 and TRBJ2-1, with 9 nucleotides matching TRBD2. Losses at the gene ends were 0 bases for V and 3 bases for J; bases not matched to a gene: 1. Germline CDR1 is SGHTS and CDR2 is YDEGEE. CDR3 length equals 15 residues. For the CDR3, the DNA is TGTGCCAGCAGCTTGGGACTAGCGGACTACAATGAGCAGTTCTTC. Translated: CASSLGLADYNEQFF. Complete variable domain (other parts from reference TRBV5-8 and TRBJ2-1): EAGVTQSPTHLIKTRGQQATLRCSPISGHTSVYWYQQALGLGLQFLLWYDEGEERNRGNFPPRFSGRQFPNYSSELNVNALELEDSALYLCASSLGLADYNEQFFGPGTRLTVL.